Below are 14 T cell receptor beta chains sequenced from a single sample in a study of cytomegalovirus exposure and HLA in healthy donors. Here immunoSEQ multiplex PCR was the method, and the copy in TCRdb shows in-frame clones only, minus some. This repertoire shows more than 65,000 clones, approximately 96% found once; its top ten account for approximately 1.2%. The sequenced sample was PBMCs. These TCRs come from a woman younger than 30 in good health and CMV-seronegative.

This clone has a single count. This sequence joins TRBV29-1 and TRBJ2-7; 9 bases line up with TRBD1. Trimming took 7 bases from V and 3 from J; bases not matched to a gene: 7. The CDR3 is 13 residues long. Germline lookup yields CDR1 SQVTM and CDR2 ANQGSEA. Here the CDR3 reads CSGQGDRDYEQYF. DNA of the CDR3: TGCAGCGGCCAGGGGGACAGGGACTACGAGCAGTACTTC.

The genes are TRBV15 and TRBJ1-5; D is possibly TRBD1 (5 bases). This CDR3 has 16 amino acids. V was shortened by 1 base and J by 7 bases, with 17 bases between the two germline ends. Germline V gives CDR1 LNHNV, CDR2 YYDKDF (reference sequence). CDR3 sequence reads: CATSRGRAGWVQPQHF. The CDR3 bases are TGTGCCACCAGCAGAGGTCGGGCAGGGTGGGTACAGCCCCAGCATTTT. Based on the CDR3 plus reference TRBV15 and TRBJ1-5, the full variable domain is DAMVIQNPRYQVTQFGKPVTLSCSQTLNHNVMYWYQQKSSQAPKLLFHYYDKDFNNEADTPDNFQSRRPNTSFCFLDIRSPGLGDTAMYLCATSRGRAGWVQPQHFGDGTRLSIL.

The chain joins TRBV7-9 to TRBJ1-2; 7 nucleotides align to TRBD1. The CDR3 runs to 19 residues. V gave up 2 bases and J gave up 1 base; unmatched junction bases: 16. Germline CDR1 and CDR2: SEHNR and FQNEAQ (reference sequence). This chain's CDR3 is CASSLSRAIAGGYNYGYTF. The CDR3 region has the DNA TGTGCCAGCAGCTTAAGCCGAGCTATCGCAGGGGGGTATAACTATGGCTACACCTTC.

V usage is TRBV27 and J usage is TRBJ2-7; 8 nucleotides align to TRBD2. V dropped 6 bases and J dropped 0; count of bases not matched to a gene: 10. The CDR3 length is 16 residues. Per germline, CDR1 MNHEY and CDR2 SMNVEV (reference sequence). CDR3 residues: CASRGLAGPSSYEQYF. Written as DNA, the CDR3 is TGTGCCAGCAGGGGGCTAGCGGGCCCATCCTCCTACGAGCAGTACTTC.

The genes are TRBV7-8 and TRBJ1-1, with D uncertain. V gave up 2 bases and J gave up 11 bases, with 33 bases separating them. The CDR3 runs to 19 residues. Germline CDR1 and CDR2: SGHVS and FQNEAQ. Here the CDR3 DNA reads TGTGCCAGCAGCTTAAGGCCTACTCACGGCTCACGGGGATTAGATATTGCTTTCTTT. This encodes CASSLRPTHGSRGLDIAFF.

The chain combines TRBV20-1 with TRBJ2-7, with D uncertain. V was cut by 3 bases and J by 7 bases, with 10 bases left in between. CDR1 is DFQATT, CDR2 SNEGSKA, per germline (reference sequence). CDR3 size: 11 residues. CDR3 coding DNA: TGCAGTGCTAGTCCCCCCTTGGAGCAGTACTTC. Its translation is CSASPPLEQYF.

This chain links TRBV9 with TRBJ2-7, with TRBD2 identical over 9 bases. Looked up from germline, CDR1 is SGDLS and CDR2 is YYNGEE. This CDR3 contains 19 residues. J was trimmed by 4 bases and V by 0 bases; bases with no gene match: 17. Here the CDR3 reads CASSVVKDGESGRSYEQYF. The CDR3 DNA is TGTGCCAGCAGCGTAGTTAAAGACGGGGAGAGCGGGAGGTCATACGAGCAGTACTTC.

The chain joins TRBV6-5 to TRBJ1-6; D is ambiguous. The germline V gene has CDR1 MNHEY and CDR2 SVGAGI. V lost 8 bases, J lost 8 bases, and 13 bases lay in between. This CDR3 is built from 13 residues. Here the CDR3 DNA reads TGTGCCAGCTGCCGCCGGGAATATTCACCCCTCCACTTT. Translating it yields CASCRREYSPLHF.

This chain uses TRBV28 with TRBJ2-1; D is perhaps TRBD1 (5 bases). This CDR3 comprises 13 residues. The ends were cut back, 3 bases at V and 5 bases at J, with 8 bases in the middle. Germline CDR1 reads MDHEN; CDR2 reads SYDVKM. The CDR3 loop is CASSLGQNNEQFF. In DNA form, the CDR3 reads TGTGCCAGCAGTTTGGGGCAGAACAATGAGCAGTTCTTC.

V gene TRBV15 combines with J gene TRBJ2-3; 9 bases map to TRBD2. CDR1 and CDR2 from the germline V gene are LNHNV and YYDKDF (reference sequence). After removal of 1 base from V and 3 bases from J, the junction contained 11 bases not matched to a gene. The CDR3 spans 18 residues. In DNA, the CDR3 is TGTGCCACCAGCAGAGTTCGTATAGCGGGAGAGGGGACAGATACGCAGTATTTT. It yields the protein CATSRVRIAGEGTDTQYF.

J is TRBJ2-3 and V is TRBV30, with 9 bases matching TRBD2. Germline loops: CDR1 GTSNPN, CDR2 SVGIG (reference sequence). This CDR3 contains 13 residues. Trimming at V came to 7 bases and at J to 6 bases, leaving 8 bases not matched to a gene. The CDR3 DNA reads TGTGCCTCAGAACGGACTAGCGTTGATACGCAGTATTTT. Its protein is CASERTSVDTQYF.

V is TRBV2 and J is TRBJ2-6; 7 nucleotides match TRBD1. The CDR3 is 14 amino acids. The V gene's germline CDR1 is SNHLY and CDR2 FYNNEI. V shed 8 bases, J shed 2 bases, and the junction held 3 bases outside the gene matches. Here the CDR3 DNA reads TGTGCCAGCCACGGACAGGCTGGGGCCAACGTCCTGACTTTC. Amino acid sequence: CASHGQAGANVLTF.

V and J are TRBV20-1 and TRBJ2-1; D remains unclear. Germline loops: CDR1 DFQATT, CDR2 SNEGSKA (reference sequence). The CDR3 extends over 11 amino acids. Trimming took 3 bases from V and 4 from J, leaving 4 bases between them. The CDR3 protein is CSARQYNEQFF. The CDR3 DNA reads as TGCAGTGCTAGGCAGTACAATGAGCAGTTCTTC.

The chain recombines TRBV18 with TRBJ2-7, with D maybe TRBD2 (6 bases). V was pared by 3 bases and J by 5 bases, with 11 bases between. Germline V gene lookup returns CDR1 KGHSH and CDR2 LQKENI. The CDR3 is made up of 13 amino acids. Written as DNA, the CDR3 is TGTGCCAGCTCACCTATGACTAGAGACGAGCAGTACTTC. This gives the protein CASSPMTRDEQYF.